The present T cell receptor (beta chain) was sequenced within a study of blood T cell repertoires in COVID-19. Whole-study context: From T cells, B-cell-depleted T cells, or PBMCs came the material, which was cDNA or gDNA.

Germline-derived CDR1 and CDR2 are SQVTM and ANQGSEA. CDR3 length: 15 residues. The germline V and J ends were trimmed by 0 bases and 0 bases, with 11 bases remaining between them. Some clones are missing from TCRdb's copy, which holds only in-frame ones; the method was immunoSEQ multiplex PCR. Among about 160,000 clones listed, approximately 82% were seen once. The receptor was isolated from an elderly woman with acute or convalescent COVID-19. The chain combines TRBV29-1 with TRBJ2-5; weak D call: TRBD2 (5 bases). Sequencing was performed on peripheral blood. The CDR3 protein is CSVEDWGEYQETQYF. In DNA form, the CDR3 reads TGCAGCGTTGAAGATTGGGGAGAGTACCAAGAGACCCAGTACTTC.